The TCR beta chain under discussion was sequenced for a study of cytomegalovirus exposure and HLA in healthy donors. Study as a whole: Researchers previously reported finding about 110 million unique TCR beta sequences from around 200 million T cells. Around 78 million unique TCR sequences came from HLA-typed donors in an early release. Whole-study results and caveats: The authors later linked a missense DCLRE1C variant to TCR beta V- and J-gene trimming. Most CMV-associated TCR beta chains appeared HLA-restricted in a later analysis.

This clone has a handful of counts. The antigen remains unidentified. Germline lookup yields CDR1 LGHNA and CDR2 YSLEER. Trimming cost V 0 bases and J 5 bases; bases outside gene matches: 7. The CDR3 covers 15 residues. The primer mix had 60 Vbeta and 13 Jbeta primers. The repertoire was sequenced with immunoSEQ multiplex PCR; TCRdb's copy has only in-frame clones and lacks some. The sample includes around 90,000 clones, roughly 79% of them seen just once. The sample consisted of PBMCs. This TCR came from a man younger than 40 in good health and CMV-seronegative. This chain uses TRBV4-3 with TRBJ2-7, with TRBD2 identical over 7 bases. In DNA, the CDR3 is TGCGCCAGCAGCCAAGAGCAGCGGGGCACCCACGAGCAGTACTTC. Amino acid sequence: CASSQEQRGTHEQYF.